Sequencing of this T cell receptor (beta chain) was carried out in a study of blood T cell repertoires in COVID-19. There are 17 residues in the CDR3. Trimming left V 0 bases short and J 4 bases short, with 20 bases between. The germline V gene has CDR1 SGDLS and CDR2 YYNGEE. Authors' data handling: Counts of nucleated cells, estimated from reference gene primer amplification, were obtained. The repertoire was sequenced with immunoSEQ multiplex PCR; TCRdb's copy has only in-frame clones and lacks some. That table is the source of V, J and clone size, and D and trimming were worked out from the DNA. The data contain roughly 100,000 clones, 84% of them singletons.

The J gene is TRBJ2-7, the V gene TRBV9; perhaps TRBD1 as D (5 bases). Sequenced input: peripheral blood. The sequence was obtained from a woman aged 60-70 years with acute or convalescent COVID-19. The CDR3 DNA follows: TGTGCCAGCAGCGTAGGGATTAACCAGGGCGTAGGGTACGAGCAGTACTTC. Its protein is CASSVGINQGVGYEQYF.